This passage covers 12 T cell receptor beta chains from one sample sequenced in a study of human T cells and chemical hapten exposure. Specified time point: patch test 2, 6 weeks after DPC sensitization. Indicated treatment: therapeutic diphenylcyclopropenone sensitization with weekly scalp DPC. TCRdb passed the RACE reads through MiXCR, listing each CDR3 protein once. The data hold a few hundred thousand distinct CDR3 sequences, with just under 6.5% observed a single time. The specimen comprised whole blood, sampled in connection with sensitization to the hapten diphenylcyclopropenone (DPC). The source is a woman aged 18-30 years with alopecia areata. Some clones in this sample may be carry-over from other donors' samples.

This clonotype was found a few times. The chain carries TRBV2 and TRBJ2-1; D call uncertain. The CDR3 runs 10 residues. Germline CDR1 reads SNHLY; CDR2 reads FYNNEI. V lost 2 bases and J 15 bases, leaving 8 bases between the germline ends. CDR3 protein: CASSERRVFF. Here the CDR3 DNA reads TGTGCCAGCAGTGAACGACGAGTGTTCTTC.

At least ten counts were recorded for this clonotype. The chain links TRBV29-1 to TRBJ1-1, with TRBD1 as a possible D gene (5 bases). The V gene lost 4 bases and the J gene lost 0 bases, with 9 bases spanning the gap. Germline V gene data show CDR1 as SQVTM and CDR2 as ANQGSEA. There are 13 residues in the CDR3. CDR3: CSVGKGLNTEAFF. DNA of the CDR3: TGCAGCGTTGGGAAGGGGCTGAACACTGAAGCTTTCTTT.

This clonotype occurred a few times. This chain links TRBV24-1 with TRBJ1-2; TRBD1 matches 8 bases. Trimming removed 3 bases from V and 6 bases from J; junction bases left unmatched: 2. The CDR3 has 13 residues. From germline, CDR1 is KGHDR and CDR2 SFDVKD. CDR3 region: CATSDGGQDGYTF. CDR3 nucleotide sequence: TGTGCCACCAGTGATGGGGGACAGGATGGCTACACCTTC.

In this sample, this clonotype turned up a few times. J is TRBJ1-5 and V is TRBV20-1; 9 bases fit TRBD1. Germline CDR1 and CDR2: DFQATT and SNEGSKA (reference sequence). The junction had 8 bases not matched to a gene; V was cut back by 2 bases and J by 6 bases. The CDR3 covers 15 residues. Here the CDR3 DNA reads TGCAGTGCTAGACCCGGGACAGGGTCGGGTCAGCCCCAGCATTTT. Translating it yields CSARPGTGSGQPQHF.

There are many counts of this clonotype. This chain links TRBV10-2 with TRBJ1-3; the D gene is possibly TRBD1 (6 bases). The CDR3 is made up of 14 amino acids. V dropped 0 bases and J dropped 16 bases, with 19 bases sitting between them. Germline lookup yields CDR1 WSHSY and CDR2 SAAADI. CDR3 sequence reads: CASSESGTNQNTYF. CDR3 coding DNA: TGCGCCAGCAGTGAGTCGGGGACAAATCAGAACACGTATTTT.

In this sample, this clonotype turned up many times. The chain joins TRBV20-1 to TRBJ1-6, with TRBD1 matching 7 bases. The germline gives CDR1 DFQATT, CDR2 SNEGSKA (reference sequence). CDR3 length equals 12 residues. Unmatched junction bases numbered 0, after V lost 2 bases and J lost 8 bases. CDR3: CSARQGDSPLHF. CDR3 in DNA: TGCAGTGCTAGACAGGGGGATTCACCCCTCCACTTT.

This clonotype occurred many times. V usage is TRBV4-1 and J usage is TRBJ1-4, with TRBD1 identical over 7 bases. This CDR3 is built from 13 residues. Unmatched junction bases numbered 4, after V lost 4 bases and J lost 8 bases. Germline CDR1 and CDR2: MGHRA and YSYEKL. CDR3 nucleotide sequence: TGCGCCAGCAGCCTCCTACAGGGGGAAAAACTGTTTTTT. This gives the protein CASSLLQGEKLFF.

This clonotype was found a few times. This CDR3 reads CASRDTGLAGELFF. The CDR3 DNA follows: TGTGCCAGCAGAGACACAGGGTTAGCCGGGGAGCTGTTTTTT. This sequence joins TRBV28 and TRBJ2-2, with D possibly being TRBD1 (6 bases). The V gene's germline CDR1 is MDHEN and CDR2 SYDVKM. This CDR3 is built from 14 residues. The germline V and J ends were trimmed by 6 bases and 6 bases, with 14 bases remaining between them.

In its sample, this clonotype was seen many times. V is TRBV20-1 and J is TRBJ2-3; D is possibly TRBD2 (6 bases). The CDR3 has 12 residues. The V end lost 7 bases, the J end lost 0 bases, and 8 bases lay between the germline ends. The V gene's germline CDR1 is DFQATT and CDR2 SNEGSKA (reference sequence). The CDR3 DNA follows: TGCAGTGGCCGGGAGAGCACAGATACGCAGTATTTT. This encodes CSGRESTDTQYF.

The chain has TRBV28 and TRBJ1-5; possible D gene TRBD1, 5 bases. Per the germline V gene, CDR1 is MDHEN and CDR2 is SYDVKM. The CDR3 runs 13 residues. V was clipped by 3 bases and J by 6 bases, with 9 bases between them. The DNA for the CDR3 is TGTGCCAGCAGTTTCAGGGAGGTTCAGCCCCAGCATTTT. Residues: CASSFREVQPQHF. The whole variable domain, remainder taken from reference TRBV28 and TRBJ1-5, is DVKVTQSSRYLVKRTGEKVFLECVQDMDHENMFWYRQDPGLGLRLIYFSYDVKMKEKGDIPEGYSVSREKKERFSLILESASTNQTSMYLCASSFREVQPQHFGDGTRLSIL.

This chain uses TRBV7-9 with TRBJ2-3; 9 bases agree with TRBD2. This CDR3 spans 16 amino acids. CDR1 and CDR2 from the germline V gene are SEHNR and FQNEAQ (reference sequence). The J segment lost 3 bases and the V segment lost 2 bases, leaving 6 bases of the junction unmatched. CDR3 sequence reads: CASSLILAGNTDTQYF. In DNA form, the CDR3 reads TGTGCCAGCAGCTTAATTCTAGCGGGGAATACAGATACGCAGTATTTT.

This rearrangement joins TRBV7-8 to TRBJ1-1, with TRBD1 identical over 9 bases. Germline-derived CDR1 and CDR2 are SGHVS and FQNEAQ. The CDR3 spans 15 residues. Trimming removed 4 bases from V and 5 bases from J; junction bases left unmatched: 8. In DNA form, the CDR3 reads TGTGCCAGCAGCTACCGGGACAGGGCTTTGACTGAAGCTTTCTTT. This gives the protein CASSYRDRALTEAFF.